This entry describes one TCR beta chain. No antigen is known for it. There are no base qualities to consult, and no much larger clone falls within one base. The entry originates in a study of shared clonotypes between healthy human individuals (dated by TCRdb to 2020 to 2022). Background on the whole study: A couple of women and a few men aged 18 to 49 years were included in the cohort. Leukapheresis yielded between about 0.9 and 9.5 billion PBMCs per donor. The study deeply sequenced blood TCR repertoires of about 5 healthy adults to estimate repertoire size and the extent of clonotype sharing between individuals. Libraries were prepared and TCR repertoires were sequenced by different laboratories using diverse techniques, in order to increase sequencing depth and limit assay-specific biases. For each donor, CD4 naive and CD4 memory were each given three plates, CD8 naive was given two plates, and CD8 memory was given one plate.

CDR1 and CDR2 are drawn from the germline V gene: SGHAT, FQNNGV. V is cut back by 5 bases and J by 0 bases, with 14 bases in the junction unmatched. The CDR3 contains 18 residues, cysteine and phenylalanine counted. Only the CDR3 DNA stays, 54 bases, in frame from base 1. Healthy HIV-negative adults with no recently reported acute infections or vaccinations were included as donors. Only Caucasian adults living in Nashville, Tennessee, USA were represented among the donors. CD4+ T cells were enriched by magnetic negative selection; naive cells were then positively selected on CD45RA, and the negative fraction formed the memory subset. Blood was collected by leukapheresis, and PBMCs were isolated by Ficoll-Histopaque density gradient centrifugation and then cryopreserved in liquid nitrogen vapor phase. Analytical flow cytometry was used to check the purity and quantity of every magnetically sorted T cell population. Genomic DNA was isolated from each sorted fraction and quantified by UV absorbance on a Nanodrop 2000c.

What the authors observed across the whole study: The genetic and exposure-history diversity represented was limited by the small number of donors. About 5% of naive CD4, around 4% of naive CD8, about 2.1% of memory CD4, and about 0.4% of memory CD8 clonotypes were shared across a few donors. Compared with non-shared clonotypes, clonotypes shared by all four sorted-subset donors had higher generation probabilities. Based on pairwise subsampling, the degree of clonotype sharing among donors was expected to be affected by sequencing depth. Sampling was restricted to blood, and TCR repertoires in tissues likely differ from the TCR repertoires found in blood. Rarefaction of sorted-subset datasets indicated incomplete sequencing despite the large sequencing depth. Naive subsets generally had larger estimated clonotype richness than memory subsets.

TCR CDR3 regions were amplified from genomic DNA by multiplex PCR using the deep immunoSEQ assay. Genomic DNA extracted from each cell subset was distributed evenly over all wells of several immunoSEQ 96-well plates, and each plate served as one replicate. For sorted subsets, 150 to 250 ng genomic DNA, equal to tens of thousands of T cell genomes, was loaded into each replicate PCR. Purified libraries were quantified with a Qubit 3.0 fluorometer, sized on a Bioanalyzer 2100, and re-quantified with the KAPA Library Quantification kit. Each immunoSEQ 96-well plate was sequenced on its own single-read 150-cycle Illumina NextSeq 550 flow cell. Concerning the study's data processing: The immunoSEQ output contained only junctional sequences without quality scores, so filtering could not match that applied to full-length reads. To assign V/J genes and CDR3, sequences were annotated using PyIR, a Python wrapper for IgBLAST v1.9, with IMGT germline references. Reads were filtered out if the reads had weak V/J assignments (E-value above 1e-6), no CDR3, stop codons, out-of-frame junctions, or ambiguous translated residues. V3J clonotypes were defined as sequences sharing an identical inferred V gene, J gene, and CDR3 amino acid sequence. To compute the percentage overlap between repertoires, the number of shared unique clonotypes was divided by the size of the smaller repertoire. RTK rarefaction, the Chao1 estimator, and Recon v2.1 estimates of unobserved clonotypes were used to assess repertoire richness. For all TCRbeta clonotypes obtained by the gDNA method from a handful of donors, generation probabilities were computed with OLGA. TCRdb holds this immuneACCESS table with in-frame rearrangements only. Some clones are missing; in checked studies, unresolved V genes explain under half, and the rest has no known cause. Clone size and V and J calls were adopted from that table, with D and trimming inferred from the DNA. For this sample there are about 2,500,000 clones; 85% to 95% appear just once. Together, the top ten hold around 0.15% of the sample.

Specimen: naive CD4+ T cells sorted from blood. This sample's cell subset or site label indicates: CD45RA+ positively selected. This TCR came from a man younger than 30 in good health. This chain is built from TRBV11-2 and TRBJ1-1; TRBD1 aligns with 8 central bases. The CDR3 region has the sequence CASSPSFRGLGVNTEAFF. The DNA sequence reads TGTGCCAGCAGCCCGTCGTTCAGGGGGCTCGGGGTGAACACTGAAGCTTTCTTT.